The 28 T cell receptor beta chains reported below all come from one sample, sequenced in a study of cytomegalovirus exposure and HLA in healthy donors. The PCR employed 60 Vbeta primers together with 13 Jbeta primers. The repertoire was sequenced with immunoSEQ multiplex PCR; TCRdb's copy has only in-frame clones and lacks some. The data contain about 150,000 clones, around 74% of them singletons. The sequencing sample was made of PBMCs. The receptors stem from a man between 18 and 29 years old in good health and CMV-seronegative.

V usage is TRBV5-5 and J usage is TRBJ2-7, with TRBD2 matching over 9 bases. The CDR3 has 15 amino acids. V was clipped by 4 bases and J by 2 bases; unmatched bases: 7. From germline, CDR1 is SGHKS and CDR2 YYEKEE (reference sequence). The CDR3 region is CASSPSGGPTYEQYV. In DNA, the CDR3 is TGTGCCAGCAGCCCCAGCGGGGGGCCGACCTACGAGCAGTACGTC.

The genes are TRBV2 and TRBJ2-5; a possible D gene is TRBD1 (6 bases). V was clipped by 4 bases and J by 4 bases, with 13 bases between them. CDR1 is SNHLY and CDR2 is FYNNEI in the germline V gene. CDR3 size: 14 residues. This CDR3 reads CASSVQGGGETQYF. In DNA, the CDR3 is TGTGCCAGCAGTGTACAGGGTGGAGGAGAGACCCAGTACTTC.

V usage is TRBV5-1 and J usage is TRBJ2-3; 7 bases match TRBD2. V shed 7 bases and J 4 bases; nucleotides not matched to a gene: 9. CDR3 size: 14 residues. Germline loops: CDR1 SGHRS, CDR2 YFSETQ. DNA of the CDR3: TGCGCCAGCCAGGTGACGGGGGGTCCAGATACGCAGTATTTT. Protein: CASQVTGGPDTQYF.

The gene calls are TRBV13 and TRBJ1-2; D is unclear. The CDR3 spans 14 residues. Trimming removed 0 bases from V and 4 bases from J, with 9 bases in between. CDR1 PRHDT and CDR2 FYEKMQ come from the germline V gene (reference sequence). CDR3 sequence: CASSLGSRTYGYTF. DNA for the CDR3: TGTGCCAGCAGCTTAGGGTCCAGAACCTATGGCTACACCTTC.

This chain uses TRBV2 with TRBJ2-4, with 8 bases that match TRBD1. Germline CDR1 is SNHLY and CDR2 is FYNNEI. V lost 6 bases and J lost 1; bases outside the gene matches: 8. This CDR3 has 16 residues. CDR3 bases: TGTGCCAGCAGCCCCGGACAGGGTACGGCCAAAAACATTCAGTACTTC. Its translation is CASSPGQGTAKNIQYF.

The J gene is TRBJ1-2, the V gene TRBV13; 10 nucleotides align to TRBD1. V lost 5 bases and J lost 6; bases outside the gene matches: 6. Germline V gene sequence: CDR1 PRHDT, CDR2 FYEKMQ (reference sequence). The CDR3 has 14 amino acids. The CDR3 sequence is CASSARDRGDGYTF. CDR3 DNA: TGTGCCAGCAGCGCCCGGGACAGGGGAGATGGCTACACCTTC.

This clone was picked up a small number of times. The chain couples TRBV10-3 to TRBJ1-1; 7 nucleotides agree with TRBD1. The V gene's germline CDR1 is ENHRY and CDR2 SYGVKD. The J segment lost 3 bases and the V segment lost 7 bases, leaving 17 bases of the junction unmatched. The CDR3 covers 17 residues. The DNA for the CDR3 is TGTGCCATCACCAGGGGCACGACAGGGTCCAAAGACACTGAAGCTTTCTTT. Encoded protein: CAITRGTTGSKDTEAFF.

The gene calls are TRBV7-2 and TRBJ2-2; D is perhaps TRBD1 (5 bases). V lost 2 bases, J lost 8 bases, and 12 bases lay in between. The CDR3 runs 14 residues. The V gene's germline CDR1 is SGHTA and CDR2 FQGNSA. CDR3 DNA sequence: TGTGCCAGCAGCTTACAAGGGGCAGCGGGGGAGCTGTTTTTT. This codes for CASSLQGAAGELFF.

The gene calls are TRBV2 and TRBJ1-3; 7 nucleotides align to TRBD1. CDR1 and CDR2 (germline): SNHLY, FYNNEI. The CDR3 runs 14 residues. V trimming: 6 bases; J trimming: 4 bases; junction bases outside the gene matches: 6. CDR3 sequence reads: CASREQGNGNTIYF. CDR3 sequence (DNA): TGTGCCAGCAGAGAACAGGGGAACGGAAACACCATATATTTT.

A single count supports this clone. The chain joins TRBV7-2 to TRBJ1-5; no clear D gene. Per germline, CDR1 SGHTA and CDR2 FQGNSA. This CDR3 spans 13 amino acids. V was shortened by 7 bases and J by 5 bases, with 12 bases between the two germline ends. The CDR3 DNA sequence: TGTGCCAGCACCCAATGGGCTGATCAGCCCCAGCATTTT. Translating it yields CASTQWADQPQHF. Full variable domain (remainder filled in from reference TRBV7-2 and TRBJ1-5): GAGVSQSPSNKVTEKGKDVELRCDPISGHTALYWYRQSLGQGLEFLIYFQGNSAPDKSGLPSDRFSAERTGGSVSTLTIQRTQQEDSAVYLCASTQWADQPQHFGDGTRLSIL.

Notes on this clone: The junction departs from the called germline gene at one end, perhaps through a read error. This sequence joins TRBV27 and TRBJ2-4; TRBD2 is a possible D gene (9 bases). This CDR3 has 15 amino acids. Per the germline V gene, CDR1 is MNHEY and CDR2 is SMNVEV (reference sequence). The chain's CDR3 is CASSDRGLAKNSQYF. The DNA for the CDR3 is TGTGCCAGCAGCGACAGGGGACTAGCCAAAAACAGTCAGTACTTC.

The CDR3 region is CASSYQKTTTDTQYF. The CDR3 nucleotides are TGTGCCAGCAGTTACCAGAAAACGACAACAGATACGCAGTATTTT. V gene TRBV6-6 combines with J gene TRBJ2-3; D gene uncertain. The length of the CDR3 is 15 residues. Trimming stripped 2 bases from V and 3 bases from J, with 12 bases between. CDR1 is MNHNY, CDR2 SVGAGI, per germline (reference sequence).

V gene TRBV4-3 combines with J gene TRBJ1-3; 8 bases line up with TRBD1. The V gene's germline CDR1 is LGHNA and CDR2 YSLEER. There are 16 residues in the CDR3. V shed 1 base and J 8 bases; nucleotides not matched to a gene: 10. The CDR3 bases are TGCGCCAGCAGCCAAGTAGGACAGGGCGAGGTGGACACCATATATTTT. Its translation is CASSQVGQGEVDTIYF.

The chain employs TRBV19 and TRBJ1-5; TRBD1 might be the D (6 bases). Between the trimmed V and J ends, which lost 1 base and 0 bases, there was a span of 13 bases. The CDR3 spans 17 residues. In germline, CDR1 is LNHDA, CDR2 SQIVND (reference sequence). CDR3: CASSIGAGEFSNQPQHF. The CDR3 DNA follows: TGTGCCAGTAGTATAGGAGCAGGGGAATTTAGCAATCAGCCCCAGCATTTT.

The J gene is TRBJ1-1, the V gene TRBV5-1; 10 bases map to TRBD1. The J segment lost 2 bases and the V segment lost 4 bases, leaving 8 bases of the junction unmatched. The CDR3 covers 16 residues. From germline, CDR1 is SGHRS and CDR2 YFSETQ. This CDR3 is CASSPPTGGPNTEAFF. The CDR3 DNA is TGCGCCAGCAGCCCTCCGACAGGGGGCCCCAACACTGAAGCTTTCTTT.

This chain uses TRBV6-6 with TRBJ1-2; tentative D call: TRBD1 (6 bases). This CDR3 is built from 14 residues. V was trimmed by 7 bases and J by 8 bases, leaving 20 bases between them. Germline-derived CDR1 and CDR2 are MNHNY and SVGAGI (reference sequence). The CDR3 loop is CASIDRTGKRGYTF. Written as DNA, the CDR3 is TGTGCCAGCATCGACCGAACAGGGAAGCGGGGCTACACCTTC.

The CDR3 protein is CASSGLSGGANTEAFF. In nucleotides, the CDR3 is TGCGCCAGCAGTGGGCTTTCTGGGGGGGCCAACACTGAAGCTTTCTTT. The V gene is TRBV10-2, the J gene TRBJ1-1; a possible D gene is TRBD1 (6 bases). Per germline, CDR1 WSHSY and CDR2 SAAADI. V lost 4 bases, J lost 2 bases, and 17 bases lay in between. This CDR3 contains 16 residues.

J is TRBJ1-2 and V is TRBV18; 8 bases line up with TRBD1. The J segment lost 5 bases and the V segment lost 0 bases, leaving 2 bases of the junction unmatched. Germline loops: CDR1 KGHSH, CDR2 LQKENI. This CDR3 has 14 amino acids. CDR3 loop: CASSPPDRDYGYTF. The CDR3, as DNA: TGTGCCAGCTCACCACCGGACAGGGATTATGGCTACACCTTC.

The chain joins TRBV5-4 to TRBJ1-2, with D possibly being TRBD1 (5 bases). Trimming took off 2 bases at V and 5 bases at J, with 16 bases between the two ends. The germline gives CDR1 SGHNT, CDR2 YYREEE (reference sequence). CDR3 length equals 15 residues. Here the CDR3 DNA reads TGTGCCAGCAGCTTAGCCCCGGGGGAGGAGTATGGCTACACCTTC. Translation gives CASSLAPGEEYGYTF.

The chain has TRBV4-2 and TRBJ2-5, with D perhaps TRBD1 (6 bases). V lost 0 bases and J lost 1, with 9 bases in between. Germline assignment: CDR1 LGHNA and CDR2 YNFKEQ. The CDR3 has 15 amino acids. The CDR3 loop is CASSQERTVQETQYF. The CDR3 DNA follows: TGTGCCAGCAGCCAAGAAAGGACAGTCCAAGAGACCCAGTACTTC.

V and J are TRBV5-5 and TRBJ1-1; 8 bases match TRBD1. The V gene's germline CDR1 is SGHKS and CDR2 YYEKEE (reference sequence). The J segment lost 5 bases and the V segment lost 2 bases, leaving 5 bases of the junction unmatched. The CDR3 length is 14 residues. CDR3 region: CASSFQGARTEAFF. The CDR3 DNA sequence: TGTGCCAGCAGCTTCCAGGGGGCGAGGACTGAAGCTTTCTTT. Full variable domain (rest looked up from reference TRBV5-5 and TRBJ1-1): DAGVTQSPTHLIKTRGQQVTLRCSPISGHKSVSWYQQVLGQGPQFIFQYYEKEERGRGNFPDRFSARQFPNYSSELNVNALLLGDSALYLCASSFQGARTEAFFGQGTRLTVV.

This sequence joins TRBV9 and TRBJ1-2; D is possibly TRBD1 (5 bases). The CDR3 length is 13 residues. The germline V and J ends were trimmed by 6 bases and 4 bases, with 13 bases remaining between them. Germline V lookup: CDR1 SGDLS, CDR2 YYNGEE. The CDR3 loop reads CASTPEGLYGYTF. CDR3 bases: TGTGCCAGCACCCCGGAGGGGCTCTATGGCTACACCTTC.

The chain employs TRBV2 and TRBJ2-7; D ambiguous. V was trimmed by 3 bases and J by 4 bases, leaving 4 bases between them. Looked up from germline, CDR1 is SNHLY and CDR2 is FYNNEI. The CDR3 runs 11 residues. CDR3 sequence reads: CASSEEYEQYV. In DNA, the CDR3 is TGTGCCAGCAGTGAGGAGTACGAGCAGTACGTC.

The chain recombines TRBV6-4 with TRBJ2-2; 9 positions agree with TRBD2. Germline V gene sequence: CDR1 MRHNA, CDR2 SNTAGT. This CDR3 is 16 amino acids long. The CDR3 spells CASVASGVSNTGELFF. The CDR3 DNA is TGTGCAAGCGTGGCTAGCGGGGTCTCGAACACCGGGGAGCTGTTTTTT.

J is TRBJ2-2 and V is TRBV18; D is ambiguous. Germline values: CDR1 KGHSH, CDR2 LQKENI. V was trimmed by 1 base and J by 3 bases, leaving 6 bases between them. CDR3 length: 14 amino acids. CDR3 sequence reads: CASSPRQDTGELFF. Here the CDR3 DNA reads TGTGCCAGCTCACCACGGCAGGACACCGGGGAGCTGTTTTTT.

In nucleotides, the CDR3 is TGTGCCAGCACCCGAACAGGGGGAAGCACAGATACGCAGTATTTT. Protein product: CASTRTGGSTDTQYF. The V and J genes are TRBV9 and TRBJ2-3; 8 bases are a match to TRBD1. The germline V gene encodes CDR1 SGDLS and CDR2 YYNGEE. The CDR3 spans 15 residues. Germline trimming cut 6 bases from V and 0 bases from J; bases unmatched to any gene: 6.

This chain connects TRBV19 to TRBJ2-1; 7 bases align to TRBD1. This CDR3 comprises 14 residues. V shed 7 bases and J 0 bases; nucleotides not matched to a gene: 3. Germline V gene data show CDR1 as LNHDA and CDR2 as SQIVND (reference sequence). CDR3 bases: TGTGCCAGTAAACAGGGGAGCTCCTACAATGAGCAGTTCTTC. The encoded protein is CASKQGSSYNEQFF.

J is TRBJ1-4 and V is TRBV2, with D maybe TRBD1 (6 bases). The CDR3 has 15 residues. Germline CDR1 and CDR2: SNHLY and FYNNEI. V was clipped by 2 bases and J by 7 bases, with 14 bases between them. Written as DNA, the CDR3 is TGTGCCAGCAGTGAATACGCAGGGGATGCTGAAAAACTGTTTTTT. Translating gives CASSEYAGDAEKLFF.